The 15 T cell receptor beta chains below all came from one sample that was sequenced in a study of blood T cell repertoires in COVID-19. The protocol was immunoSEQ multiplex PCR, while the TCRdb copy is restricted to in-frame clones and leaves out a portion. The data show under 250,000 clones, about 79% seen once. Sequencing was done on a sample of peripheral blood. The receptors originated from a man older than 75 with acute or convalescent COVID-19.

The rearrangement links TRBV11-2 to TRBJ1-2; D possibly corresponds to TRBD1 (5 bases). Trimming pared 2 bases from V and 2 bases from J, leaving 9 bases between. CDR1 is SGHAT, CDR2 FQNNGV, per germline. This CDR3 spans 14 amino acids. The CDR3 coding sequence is TGTGCCAGCAGCTTACCAGGGTTGAACTATGGCTACACCTTC. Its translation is CASSLPGLNYGYTF. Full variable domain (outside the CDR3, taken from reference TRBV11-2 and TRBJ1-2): EAGVAQSPRYKIIEKRQSVAFWCNPISGHATLYWYQQILGQGPKLLIQFQNNGVVDDSQLPKDRFSAERLKGVDSTLKIQPAKLEDSAVYLCASSLPGLNYGYTFGSGTRLTVV.

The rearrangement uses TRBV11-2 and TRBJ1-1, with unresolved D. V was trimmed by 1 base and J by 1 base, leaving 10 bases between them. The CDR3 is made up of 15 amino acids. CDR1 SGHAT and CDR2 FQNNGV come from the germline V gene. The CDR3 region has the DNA TGTGCCAGCAGCTTAGTGGTCCACGGGAACACTGAAGCTTTCTTT. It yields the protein CASSLVVHGNTEAFF.

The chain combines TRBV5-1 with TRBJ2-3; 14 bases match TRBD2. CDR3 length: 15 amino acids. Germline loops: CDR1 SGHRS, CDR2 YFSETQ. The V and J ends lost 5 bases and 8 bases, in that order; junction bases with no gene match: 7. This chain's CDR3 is CASSQGTSGGLTQYF. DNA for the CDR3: TGCGCCAGCAGTCAGGGGACTAGCGGGGGCCTTACGCAGTATTTT.

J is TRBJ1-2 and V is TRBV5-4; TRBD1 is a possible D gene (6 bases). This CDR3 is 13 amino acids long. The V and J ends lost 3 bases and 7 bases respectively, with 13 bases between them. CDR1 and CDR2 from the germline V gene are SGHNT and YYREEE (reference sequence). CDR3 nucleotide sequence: TGTGCCAGCAGCTACAGGGAAGGCGGTGGCTACACCTTC. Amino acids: CASSYREGGGYTF.

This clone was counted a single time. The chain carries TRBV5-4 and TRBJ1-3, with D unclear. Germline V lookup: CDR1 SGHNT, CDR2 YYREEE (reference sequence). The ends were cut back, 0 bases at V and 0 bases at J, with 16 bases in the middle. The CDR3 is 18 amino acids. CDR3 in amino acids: CASSLGPPAGGSGNTIYF. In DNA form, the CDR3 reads TGTGCCAGCAGCTTGGGCCCCCCCGCCGGAGGCTCTGGAAACACCATATATTTT.

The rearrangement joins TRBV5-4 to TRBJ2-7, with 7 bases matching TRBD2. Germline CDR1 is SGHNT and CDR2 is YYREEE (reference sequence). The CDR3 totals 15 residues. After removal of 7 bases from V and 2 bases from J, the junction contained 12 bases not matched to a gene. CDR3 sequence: CASAQGGLGAYEQYF. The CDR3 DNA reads TGTGCCAGCGCCCAGGGAGGGCTAGGGGCCTACGAGCAGTACTTC.

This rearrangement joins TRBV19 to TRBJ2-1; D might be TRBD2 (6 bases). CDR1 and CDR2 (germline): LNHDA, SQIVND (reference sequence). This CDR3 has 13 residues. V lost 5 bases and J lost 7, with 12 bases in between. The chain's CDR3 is CASSPAGRNEQFF. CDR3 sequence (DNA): TGTGCCAGTAGTCCTGCGGGGAGGAATGAGCAGTTCTTC.

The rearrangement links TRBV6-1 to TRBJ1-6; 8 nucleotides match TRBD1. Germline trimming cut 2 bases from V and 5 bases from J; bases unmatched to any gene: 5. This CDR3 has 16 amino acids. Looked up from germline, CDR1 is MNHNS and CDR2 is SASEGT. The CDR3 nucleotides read TGTGCCAGCAGTGAACAGGGGGCCGAAAATAATTCACCCCTCCACTTT. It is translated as CASSEQGAENNSPLHF.

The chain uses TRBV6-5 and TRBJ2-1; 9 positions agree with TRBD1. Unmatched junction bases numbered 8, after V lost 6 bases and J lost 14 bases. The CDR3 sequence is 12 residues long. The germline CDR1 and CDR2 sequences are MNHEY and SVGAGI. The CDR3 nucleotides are TGTGCCAGCAGCCTCGGGACAGGGTACGAGTTCTTC. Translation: CASSLGTGYEFF.

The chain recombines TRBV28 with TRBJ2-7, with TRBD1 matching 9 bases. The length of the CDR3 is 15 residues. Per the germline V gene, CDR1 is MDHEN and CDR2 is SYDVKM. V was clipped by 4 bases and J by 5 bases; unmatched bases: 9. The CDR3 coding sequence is TGTGCCAGCAGTTGGCTACCGGGACAGGGCGACGAGCAGTACTTC. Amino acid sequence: CASSWLPGQGDEQYF. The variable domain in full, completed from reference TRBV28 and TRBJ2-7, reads DVKVTQSSRYLVKRTGEKVFLECVQDMDHENMFWYRQDPGLGLRLIYFSYDVKMKEKGDIPEGYSVSREKKERFSLILESASTNQTSMYLCASSWLPGQGDEQYFGPGTRLTVT.

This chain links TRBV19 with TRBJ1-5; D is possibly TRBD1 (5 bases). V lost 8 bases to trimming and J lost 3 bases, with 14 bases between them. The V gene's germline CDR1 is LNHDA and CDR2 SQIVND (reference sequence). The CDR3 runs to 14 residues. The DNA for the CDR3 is TGTGCCAGTGCGGACGGGGACTTCAATCAGCCCCAGCATTTT. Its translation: CASADGDFNQPQHF.

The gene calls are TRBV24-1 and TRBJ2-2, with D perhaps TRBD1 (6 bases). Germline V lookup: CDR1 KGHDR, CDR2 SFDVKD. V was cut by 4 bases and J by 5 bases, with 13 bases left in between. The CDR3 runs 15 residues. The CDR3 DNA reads TGTGCCACCAGTGACCCGTCCGGACAGACCGGGGAGCTGTTTTTT. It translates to CATSDPSGQTGELFF.

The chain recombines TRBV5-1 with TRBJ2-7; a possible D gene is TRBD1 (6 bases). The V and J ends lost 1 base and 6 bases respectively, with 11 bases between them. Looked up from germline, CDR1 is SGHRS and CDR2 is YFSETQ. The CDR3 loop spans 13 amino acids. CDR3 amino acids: CASSLQAGAEQYF. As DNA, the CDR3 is TGCGCCAGCAGCTTGCAAGCAGGGGCCGAGCAGTACTTC.

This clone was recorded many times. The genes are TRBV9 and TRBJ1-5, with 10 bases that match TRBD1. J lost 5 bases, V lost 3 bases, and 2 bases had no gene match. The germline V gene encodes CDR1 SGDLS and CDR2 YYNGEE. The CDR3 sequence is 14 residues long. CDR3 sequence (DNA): TGTGCCAGCAGCGGCGGGACAGGGGATCAGCCCCAGCATTTT. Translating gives CASSGGTGDQPQHF.

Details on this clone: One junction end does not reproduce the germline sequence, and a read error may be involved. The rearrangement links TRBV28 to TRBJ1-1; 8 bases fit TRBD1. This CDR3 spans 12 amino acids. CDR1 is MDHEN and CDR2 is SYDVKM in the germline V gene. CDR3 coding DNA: TGTGCCAGCAGTTCCCGACAGGGGCTGGGACACTTT. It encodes CASSSRQGLGHF. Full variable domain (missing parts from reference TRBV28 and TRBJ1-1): DVKVTQSSRYLVKRTGEKVFLECVQDMDHENMFWYRQDPGLGLRLIYFSYDVKMKEKGDIPEGYSVSREKKERFSLILESASTNQTSMYLCASSSRQGLGHFGQGTRLTVV.